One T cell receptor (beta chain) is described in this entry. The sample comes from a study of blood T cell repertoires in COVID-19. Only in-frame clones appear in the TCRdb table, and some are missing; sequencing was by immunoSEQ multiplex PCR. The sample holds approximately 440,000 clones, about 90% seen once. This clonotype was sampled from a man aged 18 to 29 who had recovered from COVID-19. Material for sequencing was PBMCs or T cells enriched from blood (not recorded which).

CDR3 DNA: TGTGCCAGCATCTACGCACCCCGGAGTGAGCAGTTCTTC. This sequence encodes CASIYAPRSEQFF. V and J are TRBV6-5 and TRBJ2-1, with D unclear. V was shortened by 7 bases and J by 9 bases, with 16 bases between the two germline ends. Germline CDR1 MNHEY, CDR2 SVGAGI. The CDR3 consists of 13 residues.